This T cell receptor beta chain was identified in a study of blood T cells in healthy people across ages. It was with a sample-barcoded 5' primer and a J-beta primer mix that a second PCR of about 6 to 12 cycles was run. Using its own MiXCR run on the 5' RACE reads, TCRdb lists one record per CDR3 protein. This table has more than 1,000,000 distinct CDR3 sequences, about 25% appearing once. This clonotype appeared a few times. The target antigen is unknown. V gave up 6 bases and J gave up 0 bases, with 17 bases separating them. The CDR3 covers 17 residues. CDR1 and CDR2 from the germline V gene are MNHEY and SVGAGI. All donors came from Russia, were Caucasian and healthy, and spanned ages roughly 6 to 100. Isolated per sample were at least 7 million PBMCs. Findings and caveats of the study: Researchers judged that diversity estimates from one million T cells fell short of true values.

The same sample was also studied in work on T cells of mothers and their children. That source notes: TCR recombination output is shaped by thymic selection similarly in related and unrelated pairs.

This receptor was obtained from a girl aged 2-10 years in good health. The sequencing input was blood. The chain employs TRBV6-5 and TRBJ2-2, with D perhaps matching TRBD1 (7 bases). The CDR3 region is CASRGLEGTANTGELFF. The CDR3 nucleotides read TGTGCCAGCAGGGGACTCGAGGGGACAGCGAACACCGGGGAGCTGTTTTTT.